This T cell receptor beta chain is drawn from a study of blood T cell repertoires in COVID-19. Turning to the study itself: Nucleic acid was either cDNA or gDNA, and it came from T cells, B-cell-depleted T cells, or PBMCs.

The protocol was immunoSEQ multiplex PCR, while the TCRdb copy is restricted to in-frame clones and leaves out a portion. The sample lists over 90,000 clones, about 88% seen once, with approximately 2.9% in the top ten. The CDR3 runs 14 residues. CDR1 is MNHEY and CDR2 is SVGAGI in the germline V gene. Trimming took 6 bases from V and 4 from J, leaving 12 bases between them. The sequencing input was peripheral blood. This chain links TRBV6-5 with TRBJ2-2; no reliable D call. This receptor was obtained from a man between 45 and 60 years old with active or convalescent COVID-19. This chain's CDR3 is CASSVSPGTGELFF. The CDR3 DNA is TGTGCCAGCAGCGTATCCCCAGGCACCGGGGAGCTGTTTTTT.